Below are 20 T cell receptor beta chains sequenced from a single sample in a study of metastatic and nonmetastatic thyroid tumors. No patient received treatment before thyroid surgery. TCRdb called clones again from the PCR reads with MiXCR. Counted here are fewer than 15,000 clones, about 12% occurring once; the ten biggest clones make up roughly 14%. Sequencing used blood. The receptor source for this set is a female donor with papillary thyroid cancer or a benign thyroid nodule (not recorded which). Some clones in this sample may be carry-over from other donors' samples.

V gene TRBV20-1 combines with J gene TRBJ1-6; D unclear. Trimming removed 2 bases at V and 8 bases at J, with 19 bases between. CDR1 is DFQATT, CDR2 SNEGSKA, per germline (reference sequence). The CDR3 has 16 residues. CDR3 loop: CSARLEDGVGDSPLHF. The DNA for the CDR3 is TGCAGTGCTAGACTCGAAGATGGCGTTGGTGATTCACCCCTCCACTTT.

The chain recombines TRBV6-2 or TRBV6-3 with TRBJ1-5; TRBD1 matches 7 bases. The CDR3 contains 15 residues. In germline, CDR1 is MNHEY, CDR2 SVGEGT. V trimming: 2 bases; J trimming: 3 bases; junction bases outside the gene matches: 4. This chain's CDR3 is CASSYPGTVNQPQHF. CDR3 coding DNA: TGTGCCAGCAGTTACCCTGGGACAGTCAATCAGCCCCAGCATTTT.

This clone was found many times. One end of the junction is discordant with germline, which a read error may explain. The CDR3 loop reads CASSSGQGAYNEQFF. The CDR3 bases are TGTGCTAGCAGCTCGGGACAGGGCGCCTACAATGAGCAGTTCTTC. The gene calls are TRBV7-7 and TRBJ2-1, with TRBD1 identical over 9 bases. Germline V gene data show CDR1 as SSHAT and CDR2 as FNYEAQ (reference sequence). The CDR3 loop spans 15 amino acids.

This clone occurred many times. V is TRBV3-1 and J is TRBJ1-1, with D unresolved. The ends were cut back, 6 bases at V and 8 bases at J, with 19 bases in the middle. The CDR3 is 14 residues long. Germline V lookup: CDR1 LGHDT, CDR2 YNNKEL (reference sequence). CDR3 bases: TGTGCCAGCAGTCTACAGATTATTGACTCCGAAGCTTTCTTT. It encodes CASSLQIIDSEAFF.

The chain couples TRBV19 to TRBJ2-1; TRBD2 might be the D (6 bases). The CDR3 sequence is 15 residues long. In germline, CDR1 is LNHDA, CDR2 SQIVND (reference sequence). V was cut by 6 bases and J by 8 bases, with 20 bases left in between. The CDR3 nucleotides read TGTGCCAGTAGGCTAACCGGGACTCTTTTCGATGAGCAGTTCTTC. This sequence encodes CASRLTGTLFDEQFF.

About this clone itself: A much more abundant neighbour one base away suggests this may be a read error. The same CDR3 also results from other DNA sequences found in this sample. The chain links TRBV9 to TRBJ2-5; 8 bases map to TRBD2. CDR3 length: 15 residues. Germline CDR1 reads SGDLS; CDR2 reads YYNGEE. CDR3 amino acids: CASSVWDGGGETQYF. CDR3 nucleotides: TGCGCCAGCAGCGTATGGGACGGGGGGGGAGAGACCCAGTACTTC. Variable domain in full (rest from reference TRBV9 and TRBJ2-5): DSGVTQTPKHLITATGQRVTLRCSPRSGDLSVYWYQQSLDQGLQFLIQYYNGEERAKGNILERFSAQQFPDLHSELNLSSLELGDSALYFCASSVWDGGGETQYFGPGTRLLVL.

In this sample, this clone turned up many times. This may be a read error, as it is one base from a much larger clone. In the same sample, other DNA sequences code for this CDR3. The V call is TRBV11-2, the J call TRBJ2-1, with D tentatively TRBD2 (7 bases). The germline V gene has CDR1 SGHAT and CDR2 FQNNGV. CDR3 length equals 16 residues. In DNA form, the CDR3 reads TGCGCCAGCAGCTTAGTTGGGGGGGCCTCCTACAATGAGCAGTTCTTC. Translation: CASSLVGGASYNEQFF.

This clone has ten or more counts. V is TRBV6-1 and J is TRBJ2-5; perhaps D is TRBD1 or TRBD2 (5 bases each). Trimming cost V 8 bases and J 2 bases, with 12 bases left between them. There are 13 residues in the CDR3. The germline V gene encodes CDR1 MNHNS and CDR2 SASEGT. CDR3 nucleotides: TGTGCCAGCTACCGGGACCTTCAAGAGACCCAGTACTTC. This sequence encodes CASYRDLQETQYF.

This clone was counted a few times. This sequence joins TRBV7-2 and TRBJ2-3; 10 nucleotides align to TRBD2. This CDR3 has 18 amino acids. Trimming removed 0 bases from V and 4 bases from J; junction bases left unmatched: 10. The germline gives CDR1 SGHTA, CDR2 FQGNSA. The CDR3 reads CASSLALVSTSGSDTQYF. In DNA, the CDR3 is TGTGCCAGCAGCTTAGCCTTGGTTTCGACTAGCGGGTCAGATACGCAGTATTTT.

In this sample, this clone turned up a few times. A much larger clone differs from this one at a single base, so this may be a read error. This rearrangement joins TRBV27 to TRBJ1-4; D gene uncertain. This CDR3 has 16 residues. Germline lookup yields CDR1 MNHEY and CDR2 SMNVEV (reference sequence). Trimming removed 7 bases at V and 8 bases at J, with 23 bases between. The DNA for the CDR3 is TGTGCCAGCACCCGTTTTGTTGATACCGTTGAAGAAAAACTGTTTTTT. Protein: CASTRFVDTVEEKLFF. The variable domain in full, completed from reference TRBV27 and TRBJ1-4, reads EAQVTQNPRYLITVTGKKLTVTCSQNMNHEYMSWYRQDPGLGLRQIYYSMNVEVTDKGDVPEGYKVSRKEKRNFPLILESPSPNQTSLYFCASTRFVDTVEEKLFFGSGTQLSVL.

This clone was seen at least ten times. This chain connects TRBV19 to TRBJ2-2; 11 nucleotides agree with TRBD2. Germline-derived CDR1 and CDR2 are LNHDA and SQIVND (reference sequence). V was pared by 9 bases and J by 3 bases, with 3 bases of the junction left unmatched. The CDR3 extends over 14 amino acids. Here the CDR3 DNA reads TGTGCCAGCGCGGGACTAGCGGACACCGGGGAGCTGTTTTTT. Translating it yields CASAGLADTGELFF.

Regarding this clone: One end of the junction varies from germline; a read error may be responsible. The V gene is TRBV11-1, the J gene TRBJ1-2; D is unresolved. The CDR3 length is 16 residues. CDR1 SGHAT and CDR2 FQDESV come from the germline V gene (reference sequence). Written as DNA, the CDR3 is TGTGTCAGCAGCCCTGGTTCTCTGCGCTCTAACTATGGCTACACCTTC. Encoded protein: CVSSPGSLRSNYGYTF.

This clone is categorized as medium-sized (0.01 to 0.1%). The chain uses TRBV6-1 and TRBJ2-7, with D maybe TRBD1 (6 bases). CDR3 size: 16 residues. Germline values: CDR1 MNHNS, CDR2 SASEGT. The ends were cut back, 1 base at V and 0 bases at J, with 13 bases in the middle. CDR3 sequence (DNA): TGTGCCAGCAGTGAAGTTGGGGGCTCGAGCTCCTACGAGCAGTACTTC. Translated: CASSEVGGSSSYEQYF.

The rearrangement links TRBV20-1 to TRBJ1-2, with unresolved D. Trimming left V 8 bases short and J 5 bases short, with 15 bases between. The CDR3 is 12 amino acids. From germline, CDR1 is DFQATT and CDR2 SNEGSKA (reference sequence). The CDR3 DNA follows: TGCAGTTCCCATGGAGGGAGTTATGGCTACACCTTC. It is translated as CSSHGGSYGYTF.

This clone was detected a few times. The V and J genes are TRBV19 and TRBJ1-3, with TRBD1 matching over 7 bases. The germline CDR1 and CDR2 sequences are LNHDA and SQIVND (reference sequence). V dropped 8 bases and J dropped 2; count of bases not matched to a gene: 9. The CDR3 sequence is 15 residues long. The CDR3 protein is CASEGGPGTGNTIYF. CDR3 bases: TGTGCCAGTGAAGGGGGCCCGGGGACTGGAAACACCATATATTTT.

The V and J genes are TRBV4-1 and TRBJ2-7; 11 nucleotides align to TRBD2. V shed 4 bases and J 6 bases; nucleotides not matched to a gene: 8. The CDR3 length is 15 residues. Germline V gene sequence: CDR1 MGHRA, CDR2 YSYEKL. The CDR3 DNA is TGCGCCAGCAGCCCTGGACTAGCGGGCGCCGCCGAGCAGTACTTC. The encoded protein is CASSPGLAGAAEQYF.

Many counts were recorded for this clone. Just one base apart from a much larger clone, this may be a read error. The same CDR3 arises from other DNA sequences in this sample as well. Here the CDR3 reads CASSQDRRDYGELFF. DNA for the CDR3: TGCGCCAGCAGTCAAGACAGGCGGGACTACGGGGAGCTGTTTTTT. The genes are TRBV3-1 and TRBJ2-2, with D possibly TRBD2 on 7 matching bases. This CDR3 spans 15 amino acids. The germline gives CDR1 LGHDT, CDR2 YNNKEL (reference sequence). Combining the CDR3 with reference TRBV3-1 and TRBJ2-2 gives the whole variable domain DTAVSQTPKYLVTQMGNDKSIKCEQNLGHDTMYWYKQDSKKFLKIMFSYNNKELIINETVPNRFSPKSPDKAHLNLHINSLELGDSAVYFCASSQDRRDYGELFFGEGSRLTVL.

This clone was seen many times. This rearrangement joins TRBV7-2 to TRBJ2-7; D is uncertain. Trimming took 5 bases from V and 7 from J, leaving 15 bases between them. Germline V gene sequence: CDR1 SGHTA, CDR2 FQGNSA. This CDR3 region has 13 residues. The CDR3, as DNA: TGTGCCAGCAGCGTACAGCTCCTCAGAGAGCAGTACTTC. Its translation is CASSVQLLREQYF. Looking up the rest from reference TRBV7-2 and TRBJ2-7 gives the full variable domain: GAGVSQSPSNKVTEKGKDVELRCDPISGHTALYWYRQSLGQGLEFLIYFQGNSAPDKSGLPSDRFSAERTGGSVSTLTIQRTQQEDSAVYLCASSVQLLREQYFGPGTRLTVT.

This clone appeared many times. The chain has TRBV18 and TRBJ1-6; the D is unclear. The CDR3 is 15 residues long. From germline, CDR1 is KGHSH and CDR2 LQKENI. With 5 bases removed from V and 0 bases from J, the gap between germline ends came to 8 bases. The CDR3 protein is CASSTESSYNSPLHF. In DNA form, the CDR3 reads TGTGCCAGCTCAACTGAAAGCTCCTATAATTCACCCCTCCACTTT. The whole variable domain, remainder taken from reference TRBV18 and TRBJ1-6, is NAGVMQNPRHLVRRRGQEARLRCSPMKGHSHVYWYRQLPEEGLKFMVYLQKENIIDESGMPKERFSAEFPKEGPSILRIQQVVRGDSAAYFCASSTESSYNSPLHFGNGTRLTVT.

Points on this clone: Being one base from a much bigger clone, this may be a read error. This sample also contains other DNA sequences that code for the same CDR3. This chain links TRBV20-1 with TRBJ2-2; 11 nucleotides agree with TRBD2. The CDR3 runs 19 residues. Germline V gives CDR1 DFQATT, CDR2 SNEGSKA (reference sequence). CDR3 in DNA: TGCAGTGCTAGACCTCTTACCCTAGCGGGAGGACACTTAATAGGGGAGTTGTTTTTT. It translates to CSARPLTLAGGHLIGELFF.